The 20 T cell receptor beta chains below come from one sample, sequenced in a study of cytomegalovirus exposure and HLA in healthy donors. The PCR had 60 Vbeta and 13 Jbeta primers. Assay: immunoSEQ multiplex PCR; the TCRdb copy retains only in-frame clones and omits some. The repertoire holds under 130,000 clones, with 60% to 80% as singletons. Specimen: PBMCs. All receptors come from a man aged 25-40 years in good health and CMV-seronegative.

The chain carries TRBV7-9 and TRBJ2-5; 7 nucleotides line up with TRBD2. This CDR3 has 17 amino acids. V lost 4 bases to trimming and J lost 4 bases; unmatched junction nucleotides: 15. The V gene's germline CDR1 is SEHNR and CDR2 FQNEAQ (reference sequence). As DNA, the CDR3 is TGTGCCAGCAGCTCCCCCCTCCTCGGCGGGAGAACAGAGACCCAGTACTTC. It translates to CASSSPLLGGRTETQYF.

V usage is TRBV9 and J usage is TRBJ1-2; TRBD1 is a possible D gene (5 bases). Germline V CDR1 and CDR2: SGDLS, YYNGEE. CDR3 size: 12 residues. V lost 3 bases to trimming and J lost 3 bases, with 6 bases between them. Here the CDR3 reads CASSEQDYGYTF. The DNA of the CDR3 is TGTGCCAGCAGCGAACAGGACTATGGCTACACCTTC.

The rearrangement uses TRBV27 and TRBJ2-7, with a tentative D call TRBD1 (5 bases). Trimming cost V 3 bases and J 0 bases, with 12 bases left between them. The CDR3 consists of 15 residues. The germline V gene has CDR1 MNHEY and CDR2 SMNVEV (reference sequence). CDR3 sequence (DNA): TGTGCCAGCAGTTTCGACTCTAGGGGCTCCTACGAGCAGTACTTC. This translates into CASSFDSRGSYEQYF.

The rearrangement uses TRBV4-3 and TRBJ1-2, with 7 positions matching TRBD1. In germline, CDR1 is LGHNA, CDR2 YSLEER. Unmatched junction bases numbered 9, after V lost 3 bases and J lost 5 bases. The length of the CDR3 is 15 residues. The CDR3 DNA sequence: TGCGCCAGCAGCCACCGGGACAGAACAAATTATGGCTACACCTTC. Amino acids: CASSHRDRTNYGYTF.

The chain couples TRBV13 to TRBJ2-1; the D gene is possibly TRBD2 (6 bases). This CDR3 is 16 amino acids long. Trimming pared 4 bases from V and 0 bases from J, leaving 13 bases between. The germline CDR1 and CDR2 sequences are PRHDT and FYEKMQ (reference sequence). CDR3 residues: CASSSWDGSSYNEQFF. CDR3 DNA sequence: TGTGCCAGCAGCTCCTGGGACGGGAGCTCCTACAATGAGCAGTTCTTC.

This clone appeared a few times. This chain joins TRBV19 and TRBJ2-5; TRBD2 might be the D (6 bases). Germline V gene sequence: CDR1 LNHDA, CDR2 SQIVND (reference sequence). Trimming cost V 3 bases and J 5 bases, with 13 bases left between them. CDR3 length equals 14 residues. CDR3 sequence reads: CASSMRRVGETQYF. CDR3 nucleotides: TGTGCCAGTAGTATGAGGAGGGTCGGGGAGACCCAGTACTTC.

This clone was seen a single time. The chain links TRBV2 to TRBJ1-5; possibly TRBD1 for D (5 bases). Germline V gives CDR1 SNHLY, CDR2 FYNNEI. This CDR3 spans 14 amino acids. Trimming took off 7 bases at V and 5 bases at J, with 15 bases between the two ends. The CDR3 protein is CASILDGGDQPQHF. CDR3 DNA: TGTGCCAGCATCCTGGACGGGGGTGATCAGCCCCAGCATTTT.

This clone was found once. The rearrangement uses TRBV6-5 and TRBJ2-7; D is perhaps TRBD1 (6 bases). Trimming stripped 5 bases from V and 0 bases from J, with 14 bases between. Per germline, CDR1 MNHEY and CDR2 SVGAGI. This CDR3 is 15 amino acids long. The CDR3 here is CASSLAGAFSYEQYF. CDR3 sequence (DNA): TGTGCCAGCAGTCTCGCAGGGGCCTTCTCCTACGAGCAGTACTTC.

Here the CDR3 DNA reads TGTGCCAGCAGTTTATTCGCGGGAGGACCTAGCACAGATACGCAGTATTTT. Amino acids: CASSLFAGGPSTDTQYF. V usage is TRBV6-4 and J usage is TRBJ2-3; 8 positions match TRBD2. This CDR3 region has 17 residues. From germline, CDR1 is MRHNA and CDR2 SNTAGT. V gave up 5 bases and J gave up 0 bases; unmatched junction bases: 10.

The J gene is TRBJ2-7, the V gene TRBV28; tentatively, D is TRBD1 (6 bases). V was pared by 4 bases and J by 0 bases, with 22 bases between. CDR1 and CDR2 (germline): MDHEN, SYDVKM. The CDR3 runs to 18 residues. For the CDR3, the DNA is TGTGCCAGCAGTTCCCCTCTTCAGAGGACAGACATCTCCTACGAGCAGTACTTC. Amino acids: CASSSPLQRTDISYEQYF.

This sequence joins TRBV19 and TRBJ1-2; possibly TRBD1 for D (6 bases). There are 12 residues in the CDR3. Trimming stripped 9 bases from V and 6 bases from J, with 14 bases between. CDR1 LNHDA and CDR2 SQIVND come from the germline V gene (reference sequence). CDR3 sequence (DNA): TGTGCCAGCGACCTTACAGGGAATGGCTACACCTTC. It is translated as CASDLTGNGYTF.

The chain uses TRBV5-1 and TRBJ1-1, with 7 bases that match TRBD1. The CDR3 is 13 amino acids. In germline, CDR1 is SGHRS, CDR2 YFSETQ. Unmatched junction bases numbered 3, after V lost 5 bases and J lost 2 bases. The CDR3 DNA sequence: TGCGCCAGCAGAGGGACAGCCAACACTGAAGCTTTCTTT. Translated: CASRGTANTEAFF.

The V and J genes are TRBV5-3 and TRBJ1-1; 7 bases are a match to TRBD1. TRBV5-3 is labeled an ORF, and its function is uncertain. The length of the CDR3 is 13 residues. V lost 6 bases to trimming and J lost 7 bases; unmatched junction nucleotides: 9. The CDR3 DNA reads as TGTGCCAGAAAACAGGGGAGAGGCGGTGAAGCTTTCTTT. Encoded protein: CARKQGRGGEAFF.

The V gene is TRBV15, the J gene TRBJ1-3; 9 bases are a match to TRBD1. V gave up 4 bases and J gave up 8 bases; unmatched junction bases: 9. Germline V lookup: CDR1 LNHNV, CDR2 YYDKDF (reference sequence). The CDR3 sequence is 15 residues long. CDR3 amino acids: CATSNGQGYMDTIYF. Written as DNA, the CDR3 is TGTGCCACCAGCAACGGACAGGGGTATATGGACACCATATATTTT.

This clone was seen a single time. The V call is TRBV5-1, the J call TRBJ2-7, with TRBD1 matching over 9 bases. Trimming removed 4 bases from V and 3 bases from J; junction bases left unmatched: 2. Germline assignment: CDR1 SGHRS and CDR2 YFSETQ. This CDR3 is built from 13 residues. The CDR3 protein is CASSVDRGYEQYF. The CDR3 DNA is TGCGCCAGCAGCGTGGACAGGGGCTACGAGCAGTACTTC.

The chain links TRBV7-9 to TRBJ2-2; possibly TRBD2 for D (7 bases). V was clipped by 5 bases and J by 5 bases, with 18 bases between them. The CDR3 has 16 amino acids. The germline V gene has CDR1 SEHNR and CDR2 FQNEAQ (reference sequence). The chain's CDR3 is CASSPRRGGQTGELFF. The CDR3 DNA reads as TGTGCCAGCAGCCCCCGCCGCGGGGGCCAGACCGGGGAGCTGTTTTTT.

The J gene is TRBJ1-1, the V gene TRBV4-3, with D perhaps matching TRBD1 (5 bases). The V gene lost 2 bases and the J gene lost 0 bases, with 10 bases spanning the gap. The CDR3 contains 15 residues. CDR1 is LGHNA, CDR2 YSLEER, per germline. CDR3 residues: CASSQREGLNTEAFF. The CDR3 bases are TGCGCCAGCAGCCAAAGGGAGGGGTTGAACACTGAAGCTTTCTTT.

This sequence joins TRBV27 and TRBJ2-1; D is unclear. The germline gives CDR1 MNHEY, CDR2 SMNVEV (reference sequence). CDR3 length: 11 amino acids. Trimming cost V 5 bases and J 7 bases, with 6 bases left between them. The CDR3 DNA reads as TGTGCCAGCAGTCGACTTAATGAGCAGTTCTTC. This codes for CASSRLNEQFF.

In this sample, this clone turned up a few times. The chain couples TRBV6-1 to TRBJ2-7, with a tentative D call TRBD1 (6 bases). CDR3 length: 17 residues. Trimming removed 2 bases from V and 3 bases from J, with 20 bases in between. Per the germline V gene, CDR1 is MNHNS and CDR2 is SASEGT. The CDR3 protein is CASSERVVGGTGYEQYF. In nucleotides, the CDR3 is TGTGCCAGCAGTGAAAGGGTCGTAGGGGGAACGGGCTACGAGCAGTACTTC.

The chain links TRBV5-6 to TRBJ2-3; a possible D gene is TRBD2 (7 bases). The CDR3 loop spans 15 amino acids. V gave up 4 bases and J gave up 2 bases, with 14 bases separating them. The germline CDR1 and CDR2 sequences are SGHDT and YYEEEE. In DNA, the CDR3 is TGTGCCAGCAGCCGGGGGGCAGCACTCACAGATACGCAGTATTTT. Encoded protein: CASSRGAALTDTQYF. Combining the CDR3 with reference TRBV5-6 and TRBJ2-3 gives the whole variable domain DAGVTQSPTHLIKTRGQQVTLRCSPKSGHDTVSWYQQALGQGPQFIFQYYEEEERQRGNFPDRFSGHQFPNYSSELNVNALLLGDSALYLCASSRGAALTDTQYFGPGTRLTVL.